The source of this T cell receptor (beta chain) is a study of T cells after yellow fever vaccination. Across the study: Where fractions had low cell numbers, libraries were prepared from them with the SMART-Seq v4 Ultra Low Input RNA kit.

Overall study findings and caveats: Booster sampling recovered most clones from primary vaccination (under 98% CD4, approximately 90% CD8).

One entry per CDR3 protein results from TCRdb running MiXCR on the 5' RACE reads. The data show 90,000 to 130,000 distinct CDR3 sequences, with roughly 8.4% seen just once and 25% held by the top ten. By frequency in the sample, this clonotype is medium-sized (0.01 to 0.1%). Its cognate antigen is unknown. The source was CD8+ T cells sorted from PBMCs, collected 45 days after the yellow fever booster vaccination. This TCR came from a man younger than 40 who received the YFV17D yellow fever vaccine.

The DNA for the CDR3 is TGTGCCAGCAGTTACCAGGGGGCGAACACCGGGGAGCTGTTTTTT. Translating gives CASSYQGANTGELFF. V is TRBV6-5 and J is TRBJ2-2; TRBD1 matches 7 bases. Germline V gene data show CDR1 as MNHEY and CDR2 as SVGAGI. The J segment lost 0 bases and the V segment lost 2 bases, leaving 0 bases of the junction unmatched. CDR3 length equals 15 residues.